This T cell receptor (beta chain) was profiled in a study of T cell responses to AZD1222 COVID-19 vaccine. Study summary: Both about-4-week and about-12-week second-dose recipients were combined.

Profiled with immunoSEQ multiplex PCR; TCRdb holds only in-frame clones, not every one. The sample carries approximately 130,000 clones, approximately 88% recorded once. There are 16 residues in the CDR3. Germline V gene lookup returns CDR1 KGHDR and CDR2 SFDVKD. With 2 bases clipped from V and 4 bases from J, the junction kept 5 bases outside the gene matches. Note on this clone: Its antigen is still unknown.

Study conclusions and caveats: The donor cohort was predominantly white British with a female majority, and clonal diversity may have been underestimated. It was only 6 or 7 AZD1222 recipients who were seropositive at baseline.

The sequencing here drew on peripheral blood, taken on day 0 of AZD1222 vaccination. V usage is TRBV24-1 and J usage is TRBJ1-2; TRBD1 matches at 11 bases. The receptor comes from an adult in good health. The CDR3 region is CATSDSRTGGVYGYTF. DNA of the CDR3: TGTGCCACCAGTGATTCCAGGACAGGGGGCGTCTATGGCTACACCTTC.